This is a list of T cell receptor beta chains from one sample in a study of long-term antiretroviral therapy in people with HIV. Measured with immunoSEQ multiplex PCR; TCRdb has only the in-frame clones, and not every one. In the table there are 31,000 or so clones, approximately 90% of which are singletons. The sequencing used unsorted PBMCs, collected roughly 5 years before starting antiretroviral therapy. These receptors were collected from a man aged 50 to 60 with HIV. Both conserved end residues are trimmed from each CDR3. The order of the fields is V gene, CDR3 protein.

v_gene: TRBV12-5; CDR3aa: ASGLSGKFGYT
v_gene: TRBV15; CDR3aa: ATSGGSGGKETQY
v_gene: TRBV6-6; CDR3aa: ASYSGNLNTEAF
v_gene: TRBV27; CDR3aa: ASSRRPGFYGYT
v_gene: TRBV7-8; CDR3aa: ASSPFTGDYGYT
v_gene: TRBV19; CDR3aa: ASNGRRMTQPQH
v_gene: TRBV4-1; CDR3aa: ASSYRWGTEAF
v_gene: TRBV19; CDR3aa: ASSIGQGWNTEAF
v_gene: TRBV11-2; CDR3aa: ASSSQGYEQY
v_gene: TRBV5-8; CDR3aa: ASSIGVPYEQY
v_gene: TRBV5-4; CDR3aa: ASSRVWSEQF
v_gene: TRBV4-3; CDR3aa: ASSQVRTAGYT
v_gene: TRBV7-2; CDR3aa: ASSFPWVQGYNEQF
v_gene: TRBV6-5; CDR3aa: ASRSTGVTEAF
v_gene: TRBV2; CDR3aa: ASSNFRVPDTQY
v_gene: TRBV27; CDR3aa: ASRQSLAETQY
v_gene: TRBV7-6; CDR3aa: ASSLSGGGTEAF
v_gene: TRBV4-2; CDR3aa: ASSQGLASAYTDTQY
v_gene: TRBV5-1; CDR3aa: ASSFAGSKNTEAF
v_gene: TRBV2; CDR3aa: ASSRFMAGTSGRGGQETQY
v_gene: TRBV7-3; CDR3aa: ASSSARTSGSNEQF
v_gene: TRBV2; CDR3aa: AIPGAGAQYNEQF
v_gene: TRBV4-1; CDR3aa: ASSHPGPSTEAF
v_gene: TRBV28; CDR3aa: ASSSILGARSGETQY
v_gene: TRBV5-8; CDR3aa: ASSLAWAANSPLH
v_gene: TRBV12-5; CDR3aa: ASGLVRGLYEQY
v_gene: TRBV19; CDR3aa: ASTGEGHEKLF
v_gene: TRBV28; CDR3aa: ASRLGGGGTNYGYT